This entry lists 28 T cell receptor beta chains sequenced from one sample in a study of OX40 agonist ivuxolimab in advanced cancers. Measured with immunoSEQ multiplex PCR; TCRdb has only the in-frame clones, and not every one. The table shows about 34,000 clones, with around 83% occurring only once. The input for sequencing was CD4+ or CD8+ T cells sorted from blood, taken in a trial of the OX40 agonist ivuxolimab. These receptors all come from an adult with an advanced solid tumor such as melanoma, head and neck, liver or kidney cancer.

This clone was observed a single time. The chain couples TRBV5-4 to TRBJ2-7, with TRBD2 identical over 15 bases. Germline CDR1 SGHNT, CDR2 YYREEE (reference sequence). The CDR3 has 16 residues. The junction had 2 bases not matched to a gene; V was cut back by 0 bases and J by 4 bases. The CDR3 protein is CASSLGGTSGRYEQYF. The CDR3 coding sequence is TGTGCCAGCAGCTTGGGGGGGACTAGCGGGAGGTACGAGCAGTACTTC.

This chain joins TRBV6-6 and TRBJ1-1; D possibly corresponds to TRBD1 (6 bases). The CDR3 has 14 amino acids. V dropped 7 bases and J dropped 6 bases, with 18 bases sitting between them. Germline V lookup: CDR1 MNHNY, CDR2 SVGAGI (reference sequence). This chain's CDR3 is CASNPPNRASEAFF. CDR3 DNA: TGTGCCAGCAACCCACCGAACAGGGCCTCTGAAGCTTTCTTT.

This sequence joins TRBV14 and TRBJ1-1, with 7 bases lining up with TRBD1. CDR3 length: 15 residues. V shed 3 bases and J 0 bases; nucleotides not matched to a gene: 4. Per the germline V gene, CDR1 is SGHDN and CDR2 is FVKESK. In DNA, the CDR3 is TGTGCCAGCAGCCACCGGACAGGAATGAACACTGAAGCTTTCTTT. This gives the protein CASSHRTGMNTEAFF. The variable domain in full, with the rest retrieved from reference TRBV14 and TRBJ1-1, is EAGVTQFPSHSVIEKGQTVTLRCDPISGHDNLYWYRRVMGKEIKFLLHFVKESKQDESGMPNNRFLAERTGGTYSTLKVQPAELEDSGVYFCASSHRTGMNTEAFFGQGTRLTVV.

The chain's CDR3 is CAISSGTLNTEAFF. The DNA of the CDR3 is TGTGCCATCAGTTCCGGGACACTGAACACTGAAGCTTTCTTT. The chain uses TRBV10-3 and TRBJ1-1; possible D gene TRBD1, 6 bases. CDR3 length: 14 residues. The germline V and J ends were trimmed by 5 bases and 0 bases, with 10 bases remaining between them. Germline-derived CDR1 and CDR2 are ENHRY and SYGVKD.

V and J are TRBV7-6 and TRBJ2-5, with TRBD2 identical over 7 bases. V shed 2 bases and J 4 bases; nucleotides not matched to a gene: 4. The CDR3 totals 14 residues. Per the germline V gene, CDR1 is SGHVS and CDR2 is FNYEAQ. CDR3 coding DNA: TGTGCCAGCAGCTTACATCCTAGCGGAGAGACCCAGTACTTC. This translates into CASSLHPSGETQYF.

The V and J genes are TRBV28 and TRBJ2-2; 7 positions match TRBD2. Germline lookup yields CDR1 MDHEN and CDR2 SYDVKM. Trimming cost V 4 bases and J 6 bases; bases outside gene matches: 8. This CDR3 contains 15 residues. Here the CDR3 reads CASSSIRGGSGELFF. The CDR3 bases are TGTGCCAGCAGTTCGATTCGGGGAGGGTCCGGGGAGCTGTTTTTT.

CDR3 bases: TGTGCCAGCAGCCCCAGGGTTGATAATTCACCCCTCCACTTT. It yields the protein CASSPRVDNSPLHF. This rearrangement joins TRBV5-4 to TRBJ1-6; tentatively, D is TRBD1 (5 bases). The V gene's germline CDR1 is SGHNT and CDR2 YYREEE (reference sequence). The CDR3 runs 14 residues. V dropped 4 bases and J dropped 5 bases, with 10 bases sitting between them.

The genes are TRBV6-5 and TRBJ1-2; tentatively, D is TRBD1 (5 bases). V was clipped by 6 bases and J by 5 bases, with 10 bases between them. The CDR3 is 12 amino acids. CDR1 is MNHEY, CDR2 SVGAGI, per germline. The CDR3 DNA sequence: TGTGCCAGCAGGCAGGGAGAGTATGGCTACACCTTC. This codes for CASRQGEYGYTF.

This clone has just a few counts. The chain links TRBV4-3 to TRBJ1-1; 9 bases are shared with TRBD1. Germline V gene data show CDR1 as LGHNA and CDR2 as YSLEER. The CDR3 is 14 amino acids. The V segment lost 5 bases and the J segment 3 bases; nucleotides outside the gene matches: 4. The chain's CDR3 is CASSNWTGDTEAFF. Here the CDR3 DNA reads TGCGCCAGCAGCAATTGGACAGGGGACACTGAAGCTTTCTTT.

V gene TRBV9 combines with J gene TRBJ1-6; a possible D gene is TRBD1 (5 bases). V was pared by 4 bases and J by 7 bases, with 12 bases between. Germline CDR1 is SGDLS and CDR2 is YYNGEE. The CDR3 totals 14 residues. CDR3 DNA: TGTGCCAGCAGCCTCCAGGGCGAGAATTCACCCCTCCACTTT. Amino acid sequence: CASSLQGENSPLHF.

The CDR3 loop is CASSLPQGAGDEKLFF. The CDR3 nucleotides are TGTGCCAGCAGTTTACCTCAGGGGGCTGGGGACGAAAAACTGTTTTTT. The J gene is TRBJ1-4, the V gene TRBV28; 8 bases align to TRBD1. The CDR3 has 16 residues. Losses at the gene ends were 2 bases for V and 8 bases for J; bases not matched to a gene: 10. Germline values: CDR1 MDHEN, CDR2 SYDVKM.

The chain employs TRBV6-1 and TRBJ1-1; TRBD1 matches 8 bases. Germline trimming cut 2 bases from V and 5 bases from J; bases unmatched to any gene: 7. Germline V gene sequence: CDR1 MNHNS, CDR2 SASEGT. The CDR3 consists of 15 residues. The CDR3 region is CASSEPRQGRTEAFF. Here the CDR3 DNA reads TGTGCCAGCAGTGAACCGAGACAGGGGAGAACTGAAGCTTTCTTT.

V and J are TRBV10-1 and TRBJ2-2; D gene unclear. The CDR3 loop spans 13 amino acids. V shed 3 bases and J shed 7 bases, with 9 bases lying between them. Germline CDR1 reads WNHNN; CDR2 reads SYGVQD (reference sequence). The CDR3: CASSDRLIGELFF. Here the CDR3 DNA reads TGCGCCAGCAGTGACCGTTTGATCGGGGAGCTGTTTTTT.

The chain is built from TRBV7-2 and TRBJ2-1; D is tentatively TRBD1 or TRBD2 (5 bases each). The V gene lost 3 bases and the J gene lost 0 bases, with 9 bases spanning the gap. From germline, CDR1 is SGHTA and CDR2 FQGNSA. This CDR3 has 15 residues. CDR3: CASSLGVSSYNEQFF. The CDR3 DNA follows: TGTGCCAGCAGCTTGGGGGTGTCCTCCTACAATGAGCAGTTCTTC.

This clone turned up a few times. V gene TRBV28 combines with J gene TRBJ1-3; the D is unclear. The CDR3 covers 10 residues. The V and J ends lost 8 bases and 4 bases respectively, with 3 bases between them. Germline-derived CDR1 and CDR2 are MDHEN and SYDVKM. The chain's CDR3 is CASQGNTIYF. Here the CDR3 DNA reads TGTGCCAGCCAAGGAAACACCATATATTTT.

The chain uses TRBV5-1 and TRBJ1-1, with TRBD1 identical over 10 bases. Unmatched junction bases numbered 3, after V lost 4 bases and J lost 3 bases. Germline loops: CDR1 SGHRS, CDR2 YFSETQ. CDR3 length equals 14 residues. The CDR3 spells CASSTGQGDTEAFF. The DNA of the CDR3 is TGCGCCAGCAGCACAGGACAGGGGGACACTGAAGCTTTCTTT.

CDR3 protein: CASSVEGNGNTIYF. The DNA for the CDR3 is TGTGCCAGCAGCGTAGAGGGGAACGGAAACACCATATATTTT. This sequence joins TRBV9 and TRBJ1-3; tentative D call: TRBD1 (5 bases). The CDR3 is made up of 14 amino acids. Deletions cut 0 bases from V and 4 bases from J, with 8 bases between. Looked up from germline, CDR1 is SGDLS and CDR2 is YYNGEE.

V and J are TRBV10-3 and TRBJ2-1, with TRBD1 matching 9 bases. Losses at the gene ends were 0 bases for V and 9 bases for J; bases not matched to a gene: 6. Germline-derived CDR1 and CDR2 are ENHRY and SYGVKD. The length of the CDR3 is 15 residues. CDR3 DNA: TGTGCCATCAGTGAGTCGGGACAGGGTCGGGGTGAGCAGTTCTTC. Translated, it gives CAISESGQGRGEQFF.

The chain has TRBV15 and TRBJ2-5; perhaps TRBD2 as D (5 bases). The CDR3 is 13 amino acids. In germline, CDR1 is LNHNV, CDR2 YYDKDF (reference sequence). V lost 1 base to trimming and J lost 7 bases, with 10 bases between them. This CDR3 reads CATSRAGVGTQYF. The CDR3, as DNA: TGTGCCACCAGCAGAGCCGGGGTTGGGACCCAGTACTTC.

This sequence joins TRBV7-2 and TRBJ2-4; possible D gene TRBD2, 5 bases. Germline V gene data show CDR1 as SGHTA and CDR2 as FQGNSA. Deletions cut 0 bases from V and 5 bases from J, with 14 bases between. CDR3 length: 16 residues. CDR3: CASSLAGEGSQNIQYF. CDR3 DNA: TGTGCCAGCAGCTTAGCGGGCGAGGGAAGCCAAAACATTCAGTACTTC.

The genes are TRBV7-8 and TRBJ1-4; perhaps TRBD1 as D (5 bases). Trimming removed 5 bases at V and 2 bases at J, with 15 bases between. The CDR3 has 16 residues. Germline V gene data show CDR1 as SGHVS and CDR2 as FQNEAQ. The CDR3 region has the DNA TGTGCCAGCAGCCCACTCGGGGCTGTTACTAATGAAAAACTGTTTTTT. It specifies CASSPLGAVTNEKLFF.

The DNA of the CDR3 is TGTGCCAGCAGCTTAAGGGACTTTTCGTTGTTCTTC. This gives the protein CASSLRDFSLFF. V is TRBV11-2 and J is TRBJ2-1, with TRBD2 as a possible D gene (6 bases). The length of the CDR3 is 12 residues. Germline lookup yields CDR1 SGHAT and CDR2 FQNNGV. Deletions cut 2 bases from V and 15 bases from J, with 14 bases between.

The chain links TRBV5-1 to TRBJ2-2; no reliable D call. V lost 5 bases and J lost 2, with 10 bases in between. Germline V gene lookup returns CDR1 SGHRS and CDR2 YFSETQ. CDR3 size: 14 residues. The chain's CDR3 is CASRLTENTGELFF. CDR3 nucleotides: TGCGCCAGCAGGTTAACAGAAAACACCGGGGAGCTGTTTTTT.

This clone was seen only a few times. The rearrangement uses TRBV6-1 and TRBJ2-1, with TRBD1 matching over 9 bases. Trimming took 5 bases from V and 6 from J; bases not matched to a gene: 8. Germline assignment: CDR1 MNHNS and CDR2 SASEGT. CDR3 size: 15 residues. CDR3 sequence: CASSLTGGEGNEQFF. CDR3 DNA: TGTGCCAGCAGTCTCACAGGGGGCGAGGGCAATGAGCAGTTCTTC.

This clone appeared once. V gene TRBV7-6 combines with J gene TRBJ2-1; D may be TRBD1 (6 bases). Trimming took off 4 bases at V and 10 bases at J, with 8 bases between the two ends. Germline CDR1 is SGHVS and CDR2 is FNYEAQ. The CDR3 loop spans 11 amino acids. Here the CDR3 reads CASSSQGEQFF. Here the CDR3 DNA reads TGTGCCAGCAGCTCGCAGGGGGAGCAGTTCTTC.

The gene calls are TRBV18 and TRBJ1-2, with no clear D. The CDR3 covers 14 residues. Germline CDR1 KGHSH, CDR2 LQKENI. Deletions cut 1 base from V and 13 bases from J, with 19 bases between. The CDR3 DNA is TGTGCCAGCTCACCACAACCGGGGAATCCTGACCCCACCTTC. It encodes CASSPQPGNPDPTF.

J is TRBJ2-2 and V is TRBV5-1; no clear D. Deletions cut 1 base from V and 1 base from J, with 5 bases between. Germline V gene sequence: CDR1 SGHRS, CDR2 YFSETQ. The CDR3 runs 14 residues. The CDR3 is CASSLSQNTGELFF. The DNA for the CDR3 is TGCGCCAGCAGCTTGAGTCAGAACACCGGGGAGCTGTTTTTT.

This rearrangement joins TRBV5-4 to TRBJ1-6; 7 bases fit TRBD1. The junction had 5 bases not matched to a gene; V was cut back by 4 bases and J by 7 bases. The CDR3 totals 14 residues. Per the germline V gene, CDR1 is SGHNT and CDR2 is YYREEE (reference sequence). In nucleotides, the CDR3 is TGTGCCAGCAGCCCGGGACAGTCAAATTCACCCCTCCACTTT. Residues: CASSPGQSNSPLHF.